This T cell receptor (beta chain) was observed in a study of CD8+ T cells in alopecia areata (dated by TCRdb to 2017 to 2018). Notes on the research overall: The treated patients, all with moderate-to-severe alopecia areata, were enrolled in an open-label pilot trial of oral tofacitinib given at 5 to 10 mg twice daily. Tofacitinib was given for 6 to 18 months, followed by 6 months of follow-up off drug to assess delayed response and recurrence. Disease severity in treated patients was measured with the SALT score, which quantifies the percentage of affected scalp surface area. In both human patients and the C3H/HeJ mouse model, the study applied high-throughput TCRbeta sequencing to look at T cell clonal expansion in alopecia areata. On the human side, TCRbeta sequencing was run on scalp tissue and on sorted CD4+ and CD8+ peripheral blood T cells from healthy controls and from alopecia areata patients with either patchy or totalis/universalis disease. Biopsies were taken from tofacitinib-treated patients at baseline and at 4 and 24 weeks of treatment, and a later scalp biopsy was taken in several of the tofacitinib-treated patients. Clonality in the scalp was compared among normal scalp (n=4), patchy alopecia areata scalp (n=8), and alopecia totalis/universalis scalp (n=8). RNA was extracted with the PAXgene miRNA kit for fixed scalp, the miRNeasy kit for PBMCs, and the RNeasy kit for mouse skin. TCRbeta CDR3 regions were amplified by immunoSEQ multiplex PCR using 35 Vbeta forward and 13 Jbeta reverse primers.

Worth noting for this clone: Its target antigen remains unknown. Base qualities are not at hand, and no much larger clone is one base apart.

Per the publication, the time point label means: 4 weeks on oral tofacitinib. The sample's treatment or condition label is to be understood as: oral pan-JAK inhibitor, 5-10 mg twice daily. From alopecia areata patients, peripheral blood was collected along with lesional scalp punch biopsies. PBMCs were separated by density centrifugation and stained for CD3, CD4 and CD8, after which CD4+ and CD8+ T cells were sorted on a FACSAria. Overall study results and their limits: Because the treated cohort was small and had just a single nonresponder, larger studies are needed to establish links between baseline CD8+ expansion and response. Shared TCR sequences between patients were less evident than in mice, which may be partly attributable to HLA diversity in the patient population. Many expanded lesional clones persisted in scalp and blood during tofacitinib treatment, which may partly explain relapse after stopping treatment. Unlike mouse skin, which is dominated by gammadelta T cells, normal human skin has resident alphabeta T cells that are also sequenced, and this complicates analysis of the scalp TCR repertoire. With tofacitinib, both scalp clonality and the number of expanded CD8+ clones among the top 100 scalp clones went down significantly. Compared with normal scalp, lesional scalp had higher clonality and more expanded CD8+ clones, particularly in alopecia totalis/universalis, a pattern that suggests antigenic drive.

At the junction V is shortened by 0 bases and J by 3 bases, with 12 bases in between. The CDR3 measures 15 amino acids from cysteine to phenylalanine. Kept here is only the CDR3 DNA, which spans 45 bases and is read in frame from base 1. The germline V gene gives CDR1 as SGHRS and CDR2 as YFSETQ. Receptor amplification or capture employed the immunoSEQ multiplex PCR assay. To provide template for TCR sequencing, every sample had RNA extracted and reverse transcribed into cDNA. SuperScript III was used for first-strand cDNA synthesis, primed with a 2:1 mix of oligo-dT and random hexamers. Amplification bias was assessed with a synthetic immune receptor repertoire, and residual bias was removed computationally. The study's own analysis went as follows. Raw reads were preprocessed to remove errors, and CDR3 was defined by IMGT conventions from the conserved cysteine to phenylalanine. Clonality was calculated as 1 minus Shannon entropy normalized by log2 of the number of productive unique TCRs. CD4 or CD8 identity of scalp clones was inferred by cross-referencing scalp TCRbeta sequences with sorted blood CD4 and CD8 repertoires. TCRdb stores this immuneACCESS table with in-frame sequences only. Part of the clones is absent; in the studies checked, under half of the shortfall reflects unresolved V genes, and no reason is known for the rest. That table furnishes V, J and clone size, whereas the DNA furnished D and trimming. The sample table holds 100,000 to 150,000 clones, of which approximately 60% were seen once. The ten largest account for around 5.4% of the sample.

This receptor chain uses TRBV5-1 and TRBJ1-2; a weak D assignment points to TRBD1 (5 bases agree). Sequenced here: CD4+ T cells sorted from blood, sampled at week 4, from a patient treated with tofacitinib. The clonotype was recovered from a human donor with alopecia areata. CDR3 reads: CASSLVGGTDYGYTF. The nucleotide sequence reads as follows: TGCGCCAGCAGCTTGGTCGGGGGGACTGACTATGGCTACACCTTC.